This T cell receptor beta chain comes out of a study of blood T cells in healthy people across ages. Study-level findings and limits: Per million T cells, TCR beta diversity dropped roughly linearly as age increased.

Germline lookup yields CDR1 SQVTM and CDR2 ANQGSEA. Trimming cost V 0 bases and J 11 bases, with 11 bases left between them. This CDR3 has 12 amino acids. The total RNA that was extracted per sample amounted to at least 5 micrograms. A second PCR of roughly 7 to 11 cycles used a sample-barcoded 5' primer and a J-beta primer mix. A single record per CDR3 protein comes from TCRdb applying MiXCR to the 5' RACE reads. Of approximately 810,000 distinct CDR3 sequences in the sample, about 37% were seen once. This clonotype was seen many times. Its antigen remains unknown. The rearrangement links TRBV29-1 to TRBJ2-1; maybe TRBD1 (6 bases). The TCR comes from a man aged 18 to 35 in good health. The sample comprised blood. DNA for the CDR3: TGCAGCGTTGAAGACCCAGGGGTTAAGCAGTTCTTC. Translating it yields CSVEDPGVKQFF.